Included here is one TCR beta chain sequence, with context. Its antigen is undetermined. The sample originates from a study of healthy donors' naive CD4 and CD8 T cells. The study, taken as a whole, reports: Roughly 13% of CD4/CD8 propensity variance appeared explained by V, J and CDR3 charge. Positive CDR3 charge linked to CD4+ cells, negative to CD8+ cells.

TCR libraries were built from 450 to 650 ng of total RNA by linear amplification. TCRdb re-analysed the reads in MiXCR, keeping a single row per CDR3 protein. The table lists roughly 200,000 distinct CDR3 sequences, over 60% of them singletons. V lost 7 bases to trimming and J lost 5 bases, with 18 bases between them. CDR1 is PRHDT and CDR2 is FYEKMQ in the germline V gene (reference sequence). This CDR3 is 15 amino acids long. This chain uses TRBV13 with TRBJ2-1, with TRBD1 as a possible D gene (7 bases). Material for sequencing was naive CD4+ and CD8+ T cells sorted from blood, pooled from several donors. This TCR was sampled from a pool of human donors in good health; the sample pools cells from several healthy donors. DNA of the CDR3: TGTGCCAGCACCACGCGAGGAGGGGGCAACAATGAGCAGTTCTTC. It codes for CASTTRGGGNNEQFF.